This T cell receptor (beta chain) was sequenced during a study of Ad26.COV2.S vaccination and SARS-CoV-2 variants. Data came from immunoSEQ multiplex PCR; TCRdb stores just in-frame clones and leaves some out. The sample lists about 680,000 clones; around 92% were seen once. Treatment indicated: 19 received Ad26.COV2.S at low or high dose, single or two shots; 5 received placebo; per-sample allocation not given. Day 63 after the first injection of vaccine or placebo was the sampling time. V was cut by 7 bases and J by 2 bases, with 14 bases left in between. This CDR3 contains 14 residues. CDR1 is MDHEN, CDR2 SYDVKM, per germline.

V and J are TRBV28 and TRBJ2-5, with D hard to call. This receptor was obtained from a person between 18 and 65 years old who received the Ad26.COV2.S COVID-19 vaccine or a placebo. Sequencing used peripheral blood, obtained in a trial of Ad26.COV2.S vaccine versus placebo. The CDR3 loop reads CASNMAESQETQYF. The DNA for the CDR3 is TGTGCCAGCAATATGGCAGAATCTCAAGAGACCCAGTACTTC. The full variable domain, in which reference TRBV28 and TRBJ2-5 provide the parts outside the CDR3, is DVKVTQSSRYLVKRTGEKVFLECVQDMDHENMFWYRQDPGLGLRLIYFSYDVKMKEKGDIPEGYSVSREKKERFSLILESASTNQTSMYLCASNMAESQETQYFGPGTRLLVL.